This TCR beta chain was profiled in a study of T cells in Graves' hyperthyroidism and ophthalmopathy. Whole-study findings and limits: Before onset, ophthalmopathy was predicted by the model a median about 6.2 months earlier. Blood held most thyroid clonotypes expanded above 0.001 frequency.

The investigators amplified TCR beta CDR3 regions from RNA transcripts. A set of HTBI primers served as the primers for a first-round RT-PCR of the TCR CDR3. TCRdb recomputed calls from the multiplex PCR reads with MiXCR, one row per CDR3 protein. The sample has approximately 510,000 distinct CDR3 sequences; 40% to 55% are singletons. This clonotype was seen a few times. Antigen: not known. Germline CDR1 is MGHDK and CDR2 is SYGVNS. This CDR3 has 17 amino acids. V lost 0 bases and J lost 0, with 14 bases in between. The origin of this receptor is an adult woman with Graves' disease, either hyperthyroidism or ophthalmopathy (not recorded which). The chain carries TRBV25-1 and TRBJ1-1, with TRBD1 as a possible D gene (6 bases). Sequencing used peripheral blood or thyroid tissue (not recorded which). CDR3 bases: TGTGCCAGCAGTGAATATTACAAGACAGGATTGAACACTGAAGCTTTCTTT. It is translated as CASSEYYKTGLNTEAFF.